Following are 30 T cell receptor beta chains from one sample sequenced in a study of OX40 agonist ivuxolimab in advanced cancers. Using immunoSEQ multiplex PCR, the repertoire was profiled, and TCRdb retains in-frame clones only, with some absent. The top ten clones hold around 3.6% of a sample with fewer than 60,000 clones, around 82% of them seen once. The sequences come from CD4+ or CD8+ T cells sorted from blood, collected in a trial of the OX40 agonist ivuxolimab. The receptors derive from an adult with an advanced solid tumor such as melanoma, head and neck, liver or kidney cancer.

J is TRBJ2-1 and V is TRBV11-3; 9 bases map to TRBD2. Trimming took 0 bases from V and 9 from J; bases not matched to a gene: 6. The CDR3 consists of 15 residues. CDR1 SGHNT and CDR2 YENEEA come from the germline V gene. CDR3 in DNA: TGTGCCAGCAGCTTAGATTCGCGGGGGGGCACTGAGCAGTTCTTC. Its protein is CASSLDSRGGTEQFF.

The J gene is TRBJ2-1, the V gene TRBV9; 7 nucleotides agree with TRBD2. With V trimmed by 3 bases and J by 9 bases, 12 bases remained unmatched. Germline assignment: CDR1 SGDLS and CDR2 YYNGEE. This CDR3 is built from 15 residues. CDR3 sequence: CASSGRTSWDGEQFF. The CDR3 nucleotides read TGTGCCAGCAGCGGGAGGACTAGTTGGGACGGTGAGCAGTTCTTC.

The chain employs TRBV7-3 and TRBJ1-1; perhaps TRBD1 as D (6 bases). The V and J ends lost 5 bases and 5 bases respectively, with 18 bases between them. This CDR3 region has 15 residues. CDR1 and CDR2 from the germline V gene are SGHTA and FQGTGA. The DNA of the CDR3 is TGTGCCAGCAGCCCAATTGGGGGGCTGGGGACTGAAGCTTTCTTT. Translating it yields CASSPIGGLGTEAFF.

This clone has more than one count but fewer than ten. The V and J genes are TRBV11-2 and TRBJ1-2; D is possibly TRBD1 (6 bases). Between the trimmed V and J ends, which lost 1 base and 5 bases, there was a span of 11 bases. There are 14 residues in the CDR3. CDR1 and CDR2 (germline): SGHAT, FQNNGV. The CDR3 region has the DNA TGTGCCAGCAGCTTAGTTATTAGGGGGTATGGCTACACCTTC. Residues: CASSLVIRGYGYTF.

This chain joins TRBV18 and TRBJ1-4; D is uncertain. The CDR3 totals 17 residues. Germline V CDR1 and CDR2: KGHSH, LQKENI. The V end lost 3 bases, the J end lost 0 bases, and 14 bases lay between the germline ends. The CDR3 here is CASSPAGRLATNEKLFF. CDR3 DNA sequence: TGTGCCAGCTCACCGGCAGGCAGGCTTGCAACTAATGAAAAACTGTTTTTT.

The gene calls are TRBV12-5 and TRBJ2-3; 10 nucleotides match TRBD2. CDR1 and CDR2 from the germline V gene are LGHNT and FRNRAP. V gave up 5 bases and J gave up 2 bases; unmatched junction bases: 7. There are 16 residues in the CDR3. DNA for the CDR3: TGTGCTAGTGGTAAGTTAGCGGGGGGACACACAGATACGCAGTATTTT. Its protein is CASGKLAGGHTDTQYF.

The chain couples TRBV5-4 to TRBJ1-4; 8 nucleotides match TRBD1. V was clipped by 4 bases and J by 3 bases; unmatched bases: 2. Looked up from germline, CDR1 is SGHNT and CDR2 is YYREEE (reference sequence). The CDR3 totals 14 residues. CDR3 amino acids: CASSTGGSNEKLFF. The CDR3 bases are TGTGCCAGCAGCACAGGGGGGTCTAATGAAAAACTGTTTTTT.

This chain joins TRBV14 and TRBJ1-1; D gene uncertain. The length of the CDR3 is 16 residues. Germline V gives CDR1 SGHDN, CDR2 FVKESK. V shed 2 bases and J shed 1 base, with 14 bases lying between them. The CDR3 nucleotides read TGTGCCAGCAGCCAATGGACGGCGCCCAGGAACACTGAAGCTTTCTTT. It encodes CASSQWTAPRNTEAFF.

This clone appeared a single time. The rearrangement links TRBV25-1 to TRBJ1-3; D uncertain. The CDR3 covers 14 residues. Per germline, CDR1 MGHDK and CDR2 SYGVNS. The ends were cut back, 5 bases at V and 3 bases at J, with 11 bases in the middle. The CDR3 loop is CASSTATDGNTIYF. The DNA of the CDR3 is TGTGCCAGCAGTACCGCGACGGATGGAAACACCATATATTTT.

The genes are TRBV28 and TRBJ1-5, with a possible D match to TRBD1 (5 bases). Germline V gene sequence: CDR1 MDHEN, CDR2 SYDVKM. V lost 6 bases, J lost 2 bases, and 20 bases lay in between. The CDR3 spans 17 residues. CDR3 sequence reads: CASSPLGAGGGNQPQHF. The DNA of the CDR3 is TGTGCCAGCAGCCCTCTAGGGGCCGGCGGGGGCAATCAGCCCCAGCATTTT.

The CDR3 loop reads CAWVQGQETQYF. The CDR3 nucleotides are TGTGCCTGGGTTCAGGGGCAAGAGACCCAGTACTTC. The chain uses TRBV30 and TRBJ2-5, with TRBD1 as a possible D gene (6 bases). Trimming removed 5 bases at V and 2 bases at J, with 9 bases between. Germline V gene data show CDR1 as GTSNPN and CDR2 as SVGIG (reference sequence). The CDR3 sequence is 12 residues long. The variable domain in full, completed from reference TRBV30 and TRBJ2-5, reads SQTIHQWPATLVQPVGSPLSLECTVEGTSNPNLYWYRQAAGRGLQLLFYSVGIGQISSEVPQNLSASRPQDRQFILSSKKLLLSDSGFYLCAWVQGQETQYFGPGTRLLVL.

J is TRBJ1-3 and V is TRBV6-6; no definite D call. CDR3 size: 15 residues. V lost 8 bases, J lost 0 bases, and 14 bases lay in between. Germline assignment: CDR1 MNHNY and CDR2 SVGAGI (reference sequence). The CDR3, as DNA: TGTGCCAGCGGCCGGGTGACTAGCTCTGGAAACACCATATATTTT. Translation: CASGRVTSSGNTIYF.

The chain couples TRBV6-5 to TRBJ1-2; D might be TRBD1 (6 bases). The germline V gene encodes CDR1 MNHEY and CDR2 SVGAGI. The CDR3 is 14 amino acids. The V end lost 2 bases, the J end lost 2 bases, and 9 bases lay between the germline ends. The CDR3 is CASSYLGQNYGYTF. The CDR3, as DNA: TGTGCCAGCAGTTACCTTGGACAGAACTATGGCTACACCTTC.

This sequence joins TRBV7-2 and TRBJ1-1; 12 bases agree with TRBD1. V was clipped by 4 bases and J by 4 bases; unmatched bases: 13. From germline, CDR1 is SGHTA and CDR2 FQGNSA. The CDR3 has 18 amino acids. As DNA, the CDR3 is TGTGCCAGCAGCTCTCGCGGGACAGGGGGCGGTTTGGTCACTGAAGCTTTCTTT. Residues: CASSSRGTGGGLVTEAFF.

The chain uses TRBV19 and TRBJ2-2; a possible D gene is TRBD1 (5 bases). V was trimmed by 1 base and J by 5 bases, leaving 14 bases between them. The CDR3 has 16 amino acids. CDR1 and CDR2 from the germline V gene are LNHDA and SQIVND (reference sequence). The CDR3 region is CASSIAFGARTGELFF. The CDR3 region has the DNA TGTGCCAGTAGTATAGCGTTTGGGGCGCGGACCGGGGAGCTGTTTTTT.

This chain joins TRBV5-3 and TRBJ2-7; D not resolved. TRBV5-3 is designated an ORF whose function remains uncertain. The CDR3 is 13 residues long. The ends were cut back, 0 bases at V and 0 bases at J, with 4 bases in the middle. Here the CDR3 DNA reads TGTGCCAGAAGCTTGGAGGCCTCCTACGAGCAGTACTTC. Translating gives CARSLEASYEQYF.

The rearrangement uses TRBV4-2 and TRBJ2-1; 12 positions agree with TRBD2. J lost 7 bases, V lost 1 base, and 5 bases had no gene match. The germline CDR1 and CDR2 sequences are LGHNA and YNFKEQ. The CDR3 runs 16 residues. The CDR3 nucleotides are TGTGCCAGCAGCCAAGGATCCGGACTAGCGGGAAATGAGCAGTTCTTC. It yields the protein CASSQGSGLAGNEQFF.

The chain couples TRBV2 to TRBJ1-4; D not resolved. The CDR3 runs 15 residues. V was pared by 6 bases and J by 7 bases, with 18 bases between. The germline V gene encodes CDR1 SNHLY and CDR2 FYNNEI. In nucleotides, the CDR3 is TGTGCCAGCAGGGAGGGTCCAGTCACGGGTGAAAAACTGTTTTTT. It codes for CASREGPVTGEKLFF.

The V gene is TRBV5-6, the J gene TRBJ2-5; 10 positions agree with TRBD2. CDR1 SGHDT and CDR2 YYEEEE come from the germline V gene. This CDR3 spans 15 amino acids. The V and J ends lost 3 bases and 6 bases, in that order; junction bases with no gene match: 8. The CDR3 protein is CASSYTSGVSKTQYF. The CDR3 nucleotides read TGTGCCAGCAGCTACACTAGCGGGGTGTCAAAGACCCAGTACTTC.

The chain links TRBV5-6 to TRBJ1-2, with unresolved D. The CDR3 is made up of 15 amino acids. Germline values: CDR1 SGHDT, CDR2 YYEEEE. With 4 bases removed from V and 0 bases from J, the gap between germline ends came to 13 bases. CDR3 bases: TGTGCCAGCAGCCCGGGAGGGTTAGCTAACTATGGCTACACCTTC. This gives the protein CASSPGGLANYGYTF.

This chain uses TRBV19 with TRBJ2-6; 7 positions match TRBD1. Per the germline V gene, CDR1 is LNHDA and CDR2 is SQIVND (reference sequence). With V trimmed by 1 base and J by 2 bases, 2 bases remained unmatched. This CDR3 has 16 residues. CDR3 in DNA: TGTGCCAGTAGTATAGGAGGGGGCCCTGGGGCCAACGTCCTGACTTTC. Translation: CASSIGGGPGANVLTF.

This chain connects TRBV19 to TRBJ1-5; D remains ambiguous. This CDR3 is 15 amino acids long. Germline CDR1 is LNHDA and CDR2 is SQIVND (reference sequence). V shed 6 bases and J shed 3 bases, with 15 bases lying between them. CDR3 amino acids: CASRSFSGPNQPQHF. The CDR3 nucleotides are TGTGCCAGTAGGTCTTTCTCTGGGCCCAATCAGCCCCAGCATTTT. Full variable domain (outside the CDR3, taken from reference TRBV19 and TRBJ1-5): DGGITQSPKYLFRKEGQNVTLSCEQNLNHDAMYWYRQDPGQGLRLIYYSQIVNDFQKGDIAEGYSVSREKKESFPLTVTSAQKNPTAFYLCASRSFSGPNQPQHFGDGTRLSIL.

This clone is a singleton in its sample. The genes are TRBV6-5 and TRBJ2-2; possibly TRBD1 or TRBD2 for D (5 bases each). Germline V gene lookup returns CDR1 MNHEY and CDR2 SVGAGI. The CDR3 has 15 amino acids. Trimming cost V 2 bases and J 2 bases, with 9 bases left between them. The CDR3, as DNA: TGTGCCAGCAGTTACGGTGGGGACAACACCGGGGAGCTGTTTTTT. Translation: CASSYGGDNTGELFF.

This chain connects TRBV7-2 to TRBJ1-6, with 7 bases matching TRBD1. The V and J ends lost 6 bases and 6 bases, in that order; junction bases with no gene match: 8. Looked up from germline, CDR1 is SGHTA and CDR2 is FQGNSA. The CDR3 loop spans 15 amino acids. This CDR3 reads CASSRQGGGNSPLHF. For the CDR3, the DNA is TGTGCCAGCAGTCGACAGGGCGGTGGTAATTCACCCCTCCACTTT.

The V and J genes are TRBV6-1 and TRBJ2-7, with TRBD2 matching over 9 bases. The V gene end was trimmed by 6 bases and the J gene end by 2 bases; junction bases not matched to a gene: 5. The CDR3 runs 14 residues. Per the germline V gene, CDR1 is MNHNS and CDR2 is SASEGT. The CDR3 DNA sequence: TGTGCCAGCAGGGCTAGCGGGGCGGCCTACGAGCAGTACTTC. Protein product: CASRASGAAYEQYF.

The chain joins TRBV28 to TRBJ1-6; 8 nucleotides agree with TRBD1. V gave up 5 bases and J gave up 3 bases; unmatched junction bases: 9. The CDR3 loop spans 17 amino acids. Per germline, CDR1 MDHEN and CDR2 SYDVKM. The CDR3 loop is CASSLRTGSFYNSPLHF. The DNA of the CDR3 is TGTGCCAGCAGTCTCAGGACAGGGAGTTTCTATAATTCACCCCTCCACTTT.

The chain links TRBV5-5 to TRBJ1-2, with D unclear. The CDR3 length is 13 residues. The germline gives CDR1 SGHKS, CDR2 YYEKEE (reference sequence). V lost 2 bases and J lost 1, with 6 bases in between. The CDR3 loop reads CASSFQVNYGYTF. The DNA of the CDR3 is TGTGCCAGCAGCTTTCAGGTTAACTATGGCTACACCTTC.

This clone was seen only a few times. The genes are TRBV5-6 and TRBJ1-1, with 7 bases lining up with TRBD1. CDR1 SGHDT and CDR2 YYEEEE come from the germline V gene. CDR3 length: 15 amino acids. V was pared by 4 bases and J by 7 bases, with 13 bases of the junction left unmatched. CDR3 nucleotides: TGTGCCAGCAGCCCACCGGGGGGACAGCGAATTGAAGCTTTCTTT. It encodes CASSPPGGQRIEAFF. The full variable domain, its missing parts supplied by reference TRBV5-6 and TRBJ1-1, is DAGVTQSPTHLIKTRGQQVTLRCSPKSGHDTVSWYQQALGQGPQFIFQYYEEEERQRGNFPDRFSGHQFPNYSSELNVNALLLGDSALYLCASSPPGGQRIEAFFGQGTRLTVV.

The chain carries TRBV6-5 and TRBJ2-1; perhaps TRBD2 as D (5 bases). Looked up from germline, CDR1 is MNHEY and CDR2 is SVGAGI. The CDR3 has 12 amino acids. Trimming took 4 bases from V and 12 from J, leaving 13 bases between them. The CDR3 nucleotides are TGTGCCAGCAGTTCCCCTGACTATGGGCAGTTCTTC. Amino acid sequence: CASSSPDYGQFF.

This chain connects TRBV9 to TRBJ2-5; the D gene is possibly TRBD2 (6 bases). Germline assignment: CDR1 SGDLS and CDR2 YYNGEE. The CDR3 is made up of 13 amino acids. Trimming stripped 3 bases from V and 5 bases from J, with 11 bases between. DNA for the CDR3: TGTGCCAGCAGCGCCCGGACTAAGGAGACCCAGTACTTC. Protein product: CASSARTKETQYF.